A single sample gave rise to the 5 T cell receptor beta chains below, sequenced in a study of T cell responses to AZD1222 COVID-19 vaccine (dated by TCRdb to the early 2020s). Library preparation employed the immunoSEQ multiplex PCR assay. TCRdb re-hosts the immuneACCESS table, in-frame sequences only. Its copies lack some clones; in the studies checked, an unresolved V gene accounts for under half of them, and the cause for the rest is not known. The sample profile shows around 110,000 clones; about 90% of them were found once. Around 1.5% of the sample is in the top ten clones. This specimen's time point label, interpreted: about 28 days (+/-7) after the second vaccine dose. Source: peripheral blood, taken 28 days after the second AZD1222 dose. Source of these receptors: an adult who received the AZD1222 COVID-19 vaccine.

The CDR3 nucleotides read TGTGCCAGCAGCCTATCCGACTCGTCCGCCTACGAGCAGTACTTC. Protein sequence: CASSLSDSSAYEQYF. The V gene is TRBV7-3, the J gene TRBJ2-7; D is undetermined. The CDR3 runs 15 residues. Germline CDR1 reads SGHTA; CDR2 reads FQGTGA. V was shortened by 5 bases and J by 2 bases, with 16 bases between the two germline ends.

V usage is TRBV7-3 and J usage is TRBJ1-1; 7 bases are shared with TRBD1. The CDR3 loop spans 13 amino acids. Germline V gene lookup returns CDR1 SGHTA and CDR2 FQGTGA. V gave up 4 bases and J gave up 5 bases; unmatched junction bases: 4. Here the CDR3 reads CASSSQQGTEAFF. The DNA of the CDR3 is TGTGCCAGCAGCTCGCAACAGGGGACTGAAGCTTTCTTT.

The chain is built from TRBV13 and TRBJ2-6; perhaps TRBD2 as D (6 bases). In germline, CDR1 is PRHDT, CDR2 FYEKMQ (reference sequence). The V end lost 4 bases, the J end lost 1 base, and 11 bases lay between the germline ends. There are 16 residues in the CDR3. Written as DNA, the CDR3 is TGTGCCAGCAGCTCCCCTGGGGGGTCTGGGGCCAACGTCCTGACTTTC. The encoded protein is CASSSPGGSGANVLTF.

The chain links TRBV30 to TRBJ2-7; 8 bases are shared with TRBD2. CDR3 size: 14 residues. V was pared by 0 bases and J by 2 bases, with 3 bases of the junction left unmatched. CDR1 is GTSNPN, CDR2 SVGIG, per germline (reference sequence). The CDR3 sequence is CAWSVLAVPYEQYF. CDR3 nucleotide sequence: TGTGCCTGGAGTGTACTAGCGGTCCCCTACGAGCAGTACTTC.

V gene TRBV18 combines with J gene TRBJ1-2; D is possibly TRBD1 (6 bases). The CDR3 spans 14 residues. V dropped 8 bases and J dropped 4 bases, with 17 bases sitting between them. Per germline, CDR1 KGHSH and CDR2 LQKENI. CDR3: CASTSTGSLYGYTF. CDR3 DNA: TGTGCCAGCACTTCGACAGGAAGCCTCTATGGCTACACCTTC.